These T cell receptor beta chains were read from a single sample in a study of shared clonotypes between healthy human individuals. Profiled with immunoSEQ multiplex PCR; TCRdb holds only in-frame clones, not every one. The sample has 2,100,000 or so clones, 95% seen once. The sequencing sample was made of naive CD4+ T cells sorted from blood. The receptors derive from a man younger than 35 in good health. Both conserved end residues are part of each CDR3. The D gene is left open where the match is weak. Clone sizes are given selectively: once, few, many, or a class where the clone is expanded.

>TRBJ2-7|.|.|TRBV7-9
TGTGCCAGCAGCTTAGCTTCATGGCCGGTCTACGAGCAGTACTTC
CASSLASWPVYEQYF
>TRBJ2-4|.|.|TRBV6-5
TGTGCCAGCAGGGGTTTGGGCATAGGTAAAAACATTCAGTACTTC
CASRGLGIGKNIQYF
>TRBJ2-1|.|.|TRBV27
TGTGCCAGCATAAGGGCGTTGGGTTACAATGAGCAGTTCTTC
CASIRALGYNEQFF
>TRBJ2-7|.|.|TRBV30
TGTGCCTGGAGAGCTTCTAGGGGTGAGCAGTACTTC
CAWRASRGEQYF
>TRBJ1-1|.|.|TRBV7-2
TGTGCCAGCAGCGCGGCAATCTTGAACACTGAAGCTTTCTTT
CASSAAILNTEAFF
>TRBJ2-7|.|.|TRBV21-1
TGTGCCAGGAAGGGCCCAGGGACCTACGAGCAGTACTTC
CARKGPGTYEQYF
>TRBJ1-3|.|.|TRBV10-3
TGTGCCATCAGCGACAGAGGGCCTGGAAACACCATATATTTT
CAISDRGPGNTIYF
>TRBJ2-3|TRBD2|once|TRBV30
TGTGCCTGGAGCCCAGGACTAGCTTTTACAGATACGCAGTATTTT
CAWSPGLAFTDTQYF
>TRBJ2-7|TRBD1|.|TRBV5-4
TGTGCCAGCAGCAGGGACAGGTCCTCCTACGAGCAGTACTTC
CASSRDRSSYEQYF
>TRBJ2-7|.|.|TRBV10-3
TGTGCCATCTCATTGGGGACGGATAGCTCCTACGAGCAGTACTTC
CAISLGTDSSYEQYF
>TRBJ2-5|.|.|TRBV5-1
TGCGCCAGCAGCCCCCTGGGGGCGGGAGCAGTCGAGACCCAGTACTTC
CASSPLGAGAVETQYF
>TRBJ1-2|TRBD1|few|TRBV6-5
TGTGCCAGCAGCCGACAGGGGGACTATGGCTACACCTTC
CASSRQGDYGYTF